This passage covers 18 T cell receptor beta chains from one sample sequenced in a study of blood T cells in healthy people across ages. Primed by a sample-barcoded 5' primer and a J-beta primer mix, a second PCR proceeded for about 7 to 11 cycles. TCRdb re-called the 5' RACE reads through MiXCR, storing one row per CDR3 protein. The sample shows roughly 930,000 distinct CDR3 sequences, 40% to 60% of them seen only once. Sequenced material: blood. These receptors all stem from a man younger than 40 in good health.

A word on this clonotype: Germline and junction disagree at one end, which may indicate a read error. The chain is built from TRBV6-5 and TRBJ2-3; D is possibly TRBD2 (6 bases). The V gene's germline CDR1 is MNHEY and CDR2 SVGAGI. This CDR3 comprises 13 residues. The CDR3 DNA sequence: TGTGCCAGCAGCCCCGGGAGCATAGATACGCAGTATTTT. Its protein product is CASSPGSIDTQYF.

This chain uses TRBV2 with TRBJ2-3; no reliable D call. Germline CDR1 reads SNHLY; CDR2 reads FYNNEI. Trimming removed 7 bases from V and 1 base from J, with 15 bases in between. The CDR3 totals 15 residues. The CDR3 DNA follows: TGTGCCAGCACCCCCTGGCGCCCGGGCACAGATACGCAGTATTTT. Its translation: CASTPWRPGTDTQYF.

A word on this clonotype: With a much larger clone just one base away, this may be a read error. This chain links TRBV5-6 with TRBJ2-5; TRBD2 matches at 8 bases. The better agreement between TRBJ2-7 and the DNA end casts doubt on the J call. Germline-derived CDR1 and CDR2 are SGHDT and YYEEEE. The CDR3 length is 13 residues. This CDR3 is CASSQLAVYEQYF. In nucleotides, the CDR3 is TGTGCCAGCAGCCAACTAGCGGTCTACGAGCAGTACTTC.

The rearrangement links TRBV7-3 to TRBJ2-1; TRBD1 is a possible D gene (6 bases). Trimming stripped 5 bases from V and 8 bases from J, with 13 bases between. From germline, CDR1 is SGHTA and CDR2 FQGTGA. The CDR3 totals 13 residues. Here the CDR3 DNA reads TGTGCCAGCAGCGGGGGCTCAGCCGATGAGCAGTTCTTC. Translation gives CASSGGSADEQFF.

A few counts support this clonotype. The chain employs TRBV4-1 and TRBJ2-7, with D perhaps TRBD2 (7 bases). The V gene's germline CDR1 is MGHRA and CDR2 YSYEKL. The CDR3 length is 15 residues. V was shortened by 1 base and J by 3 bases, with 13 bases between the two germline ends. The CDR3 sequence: CASSQARGAIYEQYF. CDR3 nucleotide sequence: TGCGCCAGCAGCCAAGCCCGGGGGGCGATCTACGAGCAGTACTTC.

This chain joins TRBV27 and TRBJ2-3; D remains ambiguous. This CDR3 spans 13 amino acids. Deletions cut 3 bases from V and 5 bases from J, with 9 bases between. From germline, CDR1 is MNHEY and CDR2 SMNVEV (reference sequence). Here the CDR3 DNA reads TGTGCCAGCAGTTTCCCAGCCCGAGATACGCAGTATTTT. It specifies CASSFPARDTQYF.

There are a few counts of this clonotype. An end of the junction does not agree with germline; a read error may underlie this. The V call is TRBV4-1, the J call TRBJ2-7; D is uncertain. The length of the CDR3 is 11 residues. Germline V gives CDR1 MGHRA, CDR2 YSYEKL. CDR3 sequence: CASSQESEQYF. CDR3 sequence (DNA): TGTGCCAGCAGCCAAGAAAGTGAGCAGTACTTC.

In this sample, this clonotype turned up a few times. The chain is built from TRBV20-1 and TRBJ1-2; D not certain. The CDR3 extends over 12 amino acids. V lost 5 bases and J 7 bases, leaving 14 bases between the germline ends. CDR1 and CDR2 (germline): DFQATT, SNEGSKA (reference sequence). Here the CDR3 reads CSAPPGPFGYTF. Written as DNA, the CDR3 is TGCAGTGCTCCACCCGGACCTTTTGGCTACACCTTC.

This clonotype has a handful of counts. The CDR3 nucleotides are TGTGCCAGCAGCTTGATCACAGGGGATGGCGGCTACACCTTC. Translating it yields CASSLITGDGGYTF. V is TRBV5-6 and J is TRBJ1-2; TRBD1 agrees at 7 bases. Germline loops: CDR1 SGHDT, CDR2 YYEEEE. This CDR3 is 14 amino acids long. Trimming cost V 1 base and J 8 bases; bases outside gene matches: 8.

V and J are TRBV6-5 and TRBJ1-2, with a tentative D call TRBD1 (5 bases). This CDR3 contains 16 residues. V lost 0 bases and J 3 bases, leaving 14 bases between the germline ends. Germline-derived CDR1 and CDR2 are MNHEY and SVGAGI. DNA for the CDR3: TGTGCCAGCAGTTACTCGTGGCAGGGAGGGGACTATGGCTACACCTTC. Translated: CASSYSWQGGDYGYTF.

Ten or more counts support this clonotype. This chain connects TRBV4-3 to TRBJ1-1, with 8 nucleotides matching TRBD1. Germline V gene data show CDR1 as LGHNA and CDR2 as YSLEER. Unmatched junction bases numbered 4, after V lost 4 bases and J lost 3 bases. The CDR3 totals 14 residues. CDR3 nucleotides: TGCGCCAGCAGCCCAGGGGGCGTGGACACTGAAGCTTTCTTT. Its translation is CASSPGGVDTEAFF.

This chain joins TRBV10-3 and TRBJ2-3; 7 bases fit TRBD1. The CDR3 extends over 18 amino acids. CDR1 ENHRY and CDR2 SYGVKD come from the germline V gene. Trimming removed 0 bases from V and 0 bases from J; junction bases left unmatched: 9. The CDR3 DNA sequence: TGTGCCATCAGTGAGTCGAGGGGACAGTCAGCAAGCACAGATACGCAGTATTTT. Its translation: CAISESRGQSASTDTQYF.

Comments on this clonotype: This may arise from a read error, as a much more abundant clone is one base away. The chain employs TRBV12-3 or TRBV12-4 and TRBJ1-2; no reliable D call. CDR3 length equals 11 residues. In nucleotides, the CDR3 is TGTGTCAGCAGAGGCTACTATGGCTACACCTTC. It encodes CVSRGYYGYTF.

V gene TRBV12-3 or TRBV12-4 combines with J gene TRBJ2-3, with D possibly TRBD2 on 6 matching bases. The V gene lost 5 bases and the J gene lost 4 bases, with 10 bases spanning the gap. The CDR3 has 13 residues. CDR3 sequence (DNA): TGTGCCAGCAGTCGGGACTTGTCAGATACGCAGTATTTT. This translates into CASSRDLSDTQYF.

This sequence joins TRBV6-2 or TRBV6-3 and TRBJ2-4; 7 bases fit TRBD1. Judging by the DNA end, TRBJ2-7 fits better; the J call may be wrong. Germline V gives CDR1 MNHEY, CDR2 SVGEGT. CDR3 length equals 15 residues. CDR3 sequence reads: CASSYSTGNPYEQYF. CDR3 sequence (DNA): TGTGCCAGCAGTTACTCGACAGGGAACCCATACGAGCAGTACTTC.

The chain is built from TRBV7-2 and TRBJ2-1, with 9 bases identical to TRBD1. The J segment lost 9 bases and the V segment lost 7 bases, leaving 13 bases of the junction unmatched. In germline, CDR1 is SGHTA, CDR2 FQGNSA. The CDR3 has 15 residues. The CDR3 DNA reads TGTGCCAGCACCCGACCGGGACAGGGTATTGGTGAGCAGTTCTTC. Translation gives CASTRPGQGIGEQFF.

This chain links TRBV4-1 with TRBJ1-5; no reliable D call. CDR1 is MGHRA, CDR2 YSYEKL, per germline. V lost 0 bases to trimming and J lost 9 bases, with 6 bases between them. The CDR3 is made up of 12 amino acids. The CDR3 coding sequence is TGCGCCAGCAGCCAAGAAGTCGGGCCCCAGCATTTT. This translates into CASSQEVGPQHF.

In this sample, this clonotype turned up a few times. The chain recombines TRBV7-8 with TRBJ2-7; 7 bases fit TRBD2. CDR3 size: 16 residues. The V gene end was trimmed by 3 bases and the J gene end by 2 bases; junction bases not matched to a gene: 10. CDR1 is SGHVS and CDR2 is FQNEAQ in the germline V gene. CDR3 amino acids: CASSLVYGGRTYEQYF. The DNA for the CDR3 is TGTGCCAGCAGCTTGGTTTACGGGGGGAGAACCTACGAGCAGTACTTC.